This TCR beta chain was observed in a study of blood T cell repertoires in COVID-19 (dated by TCRdb to about 2020). Regarding the research as a whole: Samples covering the acute and convalescent phases of COVID-19 were provided by collaborators in the United States, Italy and Spain. Deeply sampled blood TCRbeta repertoires from subjects exposed to, actively infected with, or recovered from COVID-19 were included in the dataset. The prospective study material was composed of cDNA or gDNA derived from T cells, B-cell-depleted T cells, or PBMCs. A de-identified subject ID, COVID-19 status, age in years and sex were almost always included in the sample metadata. HLA class I and class II types, where available, came from metadata supplied by the sample provider rather than from assay-based typing. Samples were obtained from the ongoing ImmuneRACE study (first 160 participants) and from 1,254 subjects provided by 6 global collaborators. The repertoires were released in a freely available public database meant as a resource for research on the immune response to SARS-CoV-2. What the work shows at the level of the full study, not this receptor alone: How much clinical and demographic metadata was included differed by source and by participant, and the metadata was provided uncurated.

Including cysteine and phenylalanine, the CDR3 has 15 amino acids. The retained sequence is limited to the CDR3, 45 bases, with the frame set at the first base. CDR1 and CDR2 are read off the germline V gene (reference sequence) as LNHDA and SQIVND. Trimming removed 2 bases from V and 3 bases from J; the gene matches leave 5 bases unexplained. Each collaborating institution followed its own protocols to collect whole blood in K2EDTA tubes. Collaborator samples were shipped for TCRbeta analysis as frozen whole blood, isolated PBMCs, or DNA extracted from either sample type. Concerning this clone: The specificity of this receptor is unknown. The sample holds no much larger clone one base away, and base qualities are not on file.

The immunoSEQ Assay, a bias-controlled multiplex PCR, was used to amplify TCRbeta CDR3 regions from genomic DNA. On the authors' methods: Nucleated cell counts per sample were estimated from amplification of reference gene primers within the assay. To quantify the absolute abundance of each unique TCRbeta CDR3 rearrangement, sequence reads were collapsed and filtered. For each sample, productive Simpson clonality was calculated as the square root of Simpson's diversity index over productive rearrangements. TCRdb holds this immuneACCESS table with in-frame rearrangements only. Some clones are missing; in checked studies, unresolved V genes explain under half, and the rest has no known cause. V, J and clone size are those of that table, while D and trimming were read from the DNA. Counted in this sample were around 70,000 clones; over 70% of them appeared once. The ten largest clones capture 20% to 25% of the sample.

The sequence was collected from a man between 65 and 85 years old with acute or convalescent COVID-19. Recombination connected TRBV19 to TRBJ2-7; 9 central bases correspond to TRBD1. The specimen sequenced was peripheral blood. This receptor carries the CDR3 CASSITDRGYYEQYF. The DNA reads as follows: TGTGCCAGTAGTATAACGGACAGGGGCTACTACGAGCAGTACTTC.